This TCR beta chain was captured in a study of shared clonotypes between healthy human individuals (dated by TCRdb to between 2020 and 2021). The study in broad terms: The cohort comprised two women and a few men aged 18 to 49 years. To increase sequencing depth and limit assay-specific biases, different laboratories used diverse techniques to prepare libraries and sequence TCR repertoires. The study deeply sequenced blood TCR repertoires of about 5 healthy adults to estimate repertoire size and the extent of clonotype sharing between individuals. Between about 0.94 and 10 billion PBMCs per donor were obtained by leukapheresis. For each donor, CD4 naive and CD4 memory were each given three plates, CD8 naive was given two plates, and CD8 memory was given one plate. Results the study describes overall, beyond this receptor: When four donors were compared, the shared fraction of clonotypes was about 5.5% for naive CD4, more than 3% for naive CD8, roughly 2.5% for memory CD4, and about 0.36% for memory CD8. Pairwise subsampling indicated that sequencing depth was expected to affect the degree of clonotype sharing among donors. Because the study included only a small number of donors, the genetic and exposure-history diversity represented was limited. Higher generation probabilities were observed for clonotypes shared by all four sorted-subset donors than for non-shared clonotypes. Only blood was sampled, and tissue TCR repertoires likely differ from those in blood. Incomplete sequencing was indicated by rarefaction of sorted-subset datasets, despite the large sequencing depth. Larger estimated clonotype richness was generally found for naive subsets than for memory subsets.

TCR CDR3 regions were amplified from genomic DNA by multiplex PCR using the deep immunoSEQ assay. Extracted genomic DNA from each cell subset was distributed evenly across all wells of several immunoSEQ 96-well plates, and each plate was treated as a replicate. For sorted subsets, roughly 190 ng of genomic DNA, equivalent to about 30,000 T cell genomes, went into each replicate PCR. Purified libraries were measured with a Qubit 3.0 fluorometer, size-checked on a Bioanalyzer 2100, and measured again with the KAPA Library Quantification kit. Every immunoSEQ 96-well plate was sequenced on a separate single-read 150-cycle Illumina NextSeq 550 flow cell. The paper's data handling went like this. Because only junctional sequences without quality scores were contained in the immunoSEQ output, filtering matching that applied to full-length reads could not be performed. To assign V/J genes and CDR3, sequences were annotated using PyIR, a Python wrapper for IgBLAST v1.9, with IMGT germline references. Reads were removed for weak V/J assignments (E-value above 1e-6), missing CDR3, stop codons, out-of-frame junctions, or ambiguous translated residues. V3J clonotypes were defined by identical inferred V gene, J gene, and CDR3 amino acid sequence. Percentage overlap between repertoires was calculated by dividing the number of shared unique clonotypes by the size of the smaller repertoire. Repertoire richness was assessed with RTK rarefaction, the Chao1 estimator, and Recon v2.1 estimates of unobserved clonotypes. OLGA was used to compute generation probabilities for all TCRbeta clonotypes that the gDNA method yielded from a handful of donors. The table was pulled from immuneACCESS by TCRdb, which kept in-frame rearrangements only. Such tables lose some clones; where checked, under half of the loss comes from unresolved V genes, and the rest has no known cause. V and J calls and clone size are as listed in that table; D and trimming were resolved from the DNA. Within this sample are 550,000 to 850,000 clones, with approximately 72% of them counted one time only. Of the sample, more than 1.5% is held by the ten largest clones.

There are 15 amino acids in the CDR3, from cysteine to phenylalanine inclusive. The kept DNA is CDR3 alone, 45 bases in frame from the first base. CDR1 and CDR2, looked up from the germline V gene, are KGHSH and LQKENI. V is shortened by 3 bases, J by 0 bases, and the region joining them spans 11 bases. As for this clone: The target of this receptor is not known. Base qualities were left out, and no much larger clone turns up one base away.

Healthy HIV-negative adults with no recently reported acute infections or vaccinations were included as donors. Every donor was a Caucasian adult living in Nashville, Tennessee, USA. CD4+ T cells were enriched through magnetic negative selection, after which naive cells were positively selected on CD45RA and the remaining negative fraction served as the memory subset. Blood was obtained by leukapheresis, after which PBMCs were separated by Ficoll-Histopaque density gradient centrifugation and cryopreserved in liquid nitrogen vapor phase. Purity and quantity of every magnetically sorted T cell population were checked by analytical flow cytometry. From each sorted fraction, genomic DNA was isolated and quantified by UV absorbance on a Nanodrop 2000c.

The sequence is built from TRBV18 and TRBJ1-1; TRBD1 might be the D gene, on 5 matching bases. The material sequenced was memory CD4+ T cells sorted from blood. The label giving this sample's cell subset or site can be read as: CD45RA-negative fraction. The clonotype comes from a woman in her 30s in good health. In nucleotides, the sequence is TGTGCCAGCTCACCCACGACAGTGGTGAACACTGAAGCTTTCTTT. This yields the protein CASSPTTVVNTEAFF.